This T cell receptor beta chain was obtained from a study of T cell changes during pregnancy in multiple sclerosis. The repertoire was sequenced with immunoSEQ multiplex PCR; TCRdb's copy has only in-frame clones and lacks some. The data contain over 75,000 clones, around 94% of them singletons. V lost 3 bases to trimming and J lost 1 base; unmatched junction nucleotides: 6. Germline lookup yields CDR1 SGHNT and CDR2 YYREEE (reference sequence). The length of the CDR3 is 16 residues. V usage is TRBV5-4 and J usage is TRBJ2-4, with TRBD1 identical over 8 bases. Sequencing was performed on peripheral blood, taken in the first trimester of pregnancy. The source of this sequence is a female donor with multiple sclerosis, enrolled in a pregnancy study. The CDR3 reads CASSSRGPGAKNIQYF. The CDR3 nucleotides read TGTGCCAGCAGCTCCAGGGGGCCAGGGGCCAAAAACATTCAGTACTTC.